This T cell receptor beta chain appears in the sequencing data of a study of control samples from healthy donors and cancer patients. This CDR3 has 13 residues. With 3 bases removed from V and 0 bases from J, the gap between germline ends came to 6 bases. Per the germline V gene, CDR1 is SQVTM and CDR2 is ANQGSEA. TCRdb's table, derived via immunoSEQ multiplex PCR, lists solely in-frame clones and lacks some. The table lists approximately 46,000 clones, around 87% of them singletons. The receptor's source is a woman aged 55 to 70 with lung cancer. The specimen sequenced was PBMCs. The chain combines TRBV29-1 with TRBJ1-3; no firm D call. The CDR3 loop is CSVDSGSGNTIYF. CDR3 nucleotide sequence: TGCAGCGTTGATTCCGGCTCTGGAAACACCATATATTTT.